This TCR beta chain was identified in a study of blood T cells in healthy people across ages. Note on this clonotype: A much more abundant neighbour one base away suggests this may be a read error.

Germline assignment: CDR1 MGHRA and CDR2 YSYEKL. The CDR3 totals 15 residues. Next came a second PCR, run for about 6 to 12 cycles, which used a sample-barcoded 5' primer along with a J-beta primer mix. TCRdb fed the 5' RACE reads into MiXCR, producing one record per CDR3 protein. The sample records around 800,000 distinct CDR3 sequences, about half being singletons. The genes are TRBV4-1 and TRBJ1-2, with 9 nucleotides matching TRBD1. This clonotype was sampled from an older man in good health. The sequencing sample was made of blood. The CDR3 spells CARSQEDRGGYGYTF. The CDR3 bases are TGCGCCCGCAGCCAAGAGGACAGGGGCGGCTATGGCTACACCTTC.